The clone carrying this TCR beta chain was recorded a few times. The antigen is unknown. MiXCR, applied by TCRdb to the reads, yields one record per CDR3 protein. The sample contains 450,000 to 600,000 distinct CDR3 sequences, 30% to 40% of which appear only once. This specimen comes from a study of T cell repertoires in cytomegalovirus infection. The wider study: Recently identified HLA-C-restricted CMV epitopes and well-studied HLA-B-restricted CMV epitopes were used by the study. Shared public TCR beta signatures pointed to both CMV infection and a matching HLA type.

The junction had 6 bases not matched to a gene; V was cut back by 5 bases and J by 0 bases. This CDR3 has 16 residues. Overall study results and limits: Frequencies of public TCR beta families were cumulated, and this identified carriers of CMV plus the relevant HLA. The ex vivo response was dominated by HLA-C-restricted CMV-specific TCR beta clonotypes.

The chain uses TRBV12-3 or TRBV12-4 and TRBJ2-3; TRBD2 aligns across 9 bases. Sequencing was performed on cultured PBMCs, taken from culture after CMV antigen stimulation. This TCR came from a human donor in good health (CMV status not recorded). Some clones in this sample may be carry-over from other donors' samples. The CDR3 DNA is TGTGCCAGCAGTGATCGAACTAGCGGGAGCACAGATACGCAGTATTTT. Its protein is CASSDRTSGSTDTQYF.